This record looks at one T cell receptor beta chain sequence and its context. Its target is unknown. A much larger clone lies one base from this, so it may be a read error. The genomic DNA TCR beta CDR3 region underwent two rounds of multiplex PCR. Amplification during the initial PCR round employed primers specific to each TRBV and TRBJ gene. TCRdb ran MiXCR on the multiplex PCR reads and lists one entry per CDR3 protein. The sample shows around 59,000 distinct CDR3 sequences, around a quarter of them seen only once. The sample originates from a study of prognosis after radiotherapy for stage I lung cancer. Study-level background: The roughly 14 male and roughly 6 female patients were aged about 53 to 90, median around 78 years.

Findings of the study overall: Differing TRBV and TRBJ gene usage was reportedly seen between patients with and without metastases. Any tumor specificity that the expanded TCR clones may have had was not determined.

This TCR came from a donor over 45 with non-small cell lung cancer. Material: PBMCs, obtained before or after stereotactic body radiation therapy (not recorded which).

The CDR3 here is CASSLGGEQTRYF. Written as DNA, the CDR3 is TGTGCCAGCAGCTTAGGAGGGGAACAGACCCGGTACTTC. The gene calls are TRBV7-2 and TRBJ2-5, with D perhaps matching TRBD1 or TRBD2 (5 bases each). Germline CDR1 is SGHTA and CDR2 is FQGNSA. CDR3 length: 13 amino acids.